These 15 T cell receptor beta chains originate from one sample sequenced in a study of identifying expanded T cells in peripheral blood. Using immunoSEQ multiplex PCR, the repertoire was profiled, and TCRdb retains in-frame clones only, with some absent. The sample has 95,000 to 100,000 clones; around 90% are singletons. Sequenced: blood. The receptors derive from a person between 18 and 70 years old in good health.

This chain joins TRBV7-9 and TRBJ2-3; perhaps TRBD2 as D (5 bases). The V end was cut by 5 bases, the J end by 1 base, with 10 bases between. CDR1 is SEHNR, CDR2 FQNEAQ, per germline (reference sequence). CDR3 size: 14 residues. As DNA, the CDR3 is TGTGCCAGCAGCCTGGCGCGGGGCACAGATACGCAGTATTTT. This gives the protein CASSLARGTDTQYF.

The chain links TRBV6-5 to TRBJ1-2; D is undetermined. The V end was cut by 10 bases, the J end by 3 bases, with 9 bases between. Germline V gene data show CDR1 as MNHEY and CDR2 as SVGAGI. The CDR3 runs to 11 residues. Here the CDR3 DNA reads TGTGCCACGGGGAGGGACTATGGCTACACCTTC. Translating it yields CATGRDYGYTF.

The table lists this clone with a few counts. CDR3 loop: CASSQNRVQAFF. As DNA, the CDR3 is TGTGCCAGCAGCCAAAACAGGGTCCAAGCTTTCTTT. J is TRBJ1-1 and V is TRBV14; tentatively, D is TRBD1 (6 bases). V was cut by 2 bases and J by 9 bases, with 10 bases left in between. Germline V gene sequence: CDR1 SGHDN, CDR2 FVKESK. This CDR3 has 12 residues. Full variable domain (outside the CDR3, taken from reference TRBV14 and TRBJ1-1): EAGVTQFPSHSVIEKGQTVTLRCDPISGHDNLYWYRRVMGKEIKFLLHFVKESKQDESGMPNNRFLAERTGGTYSTLKVQPAELEDSGVYFCASSQNRVQAFFGQGTRLTVV.

CDR3 amino acids: CASSPLDRGGNQPQHF. The CDR3 DNA follows: TGTGCCAGCAGCCCATTAGACAGGGGTGGCAATCAGCCCCAGCATTTT. This chain joins TRBV7-9 and TRBJ1-5; 8 bases line up with TRBD1. The J segment lost 2 bases and the V segment lost 5 bases, leaving 8 bases of the junction unmatched. CDR1 and CDR2 from the germline V gene are SEHNR and FQNEAQ (reference sequence). This CDR3 comprises 16 residues.

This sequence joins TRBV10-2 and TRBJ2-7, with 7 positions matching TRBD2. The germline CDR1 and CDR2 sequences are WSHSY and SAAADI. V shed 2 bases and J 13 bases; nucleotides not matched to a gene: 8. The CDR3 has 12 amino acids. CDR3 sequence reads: CASSEISGRSYF. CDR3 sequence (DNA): TGCGCCAGCAGTGAGATTAGCGGGCGTTCTTACTTC.

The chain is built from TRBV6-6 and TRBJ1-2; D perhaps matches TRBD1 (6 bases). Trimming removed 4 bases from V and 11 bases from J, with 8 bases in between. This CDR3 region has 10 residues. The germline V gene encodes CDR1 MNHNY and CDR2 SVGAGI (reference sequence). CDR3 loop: CASSWDIYTF. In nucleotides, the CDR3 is TGTGCCAGCAGTTGGGACATTTACACCTTC.

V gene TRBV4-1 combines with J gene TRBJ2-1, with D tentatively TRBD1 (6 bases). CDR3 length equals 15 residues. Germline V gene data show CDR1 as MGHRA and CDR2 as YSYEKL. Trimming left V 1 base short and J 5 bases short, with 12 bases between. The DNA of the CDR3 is TGCGCCAGCAGCCAAGGTGACCGACAGGACAATGAGCAGTTCTTC. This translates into CASSQGDRQDNEQFF.

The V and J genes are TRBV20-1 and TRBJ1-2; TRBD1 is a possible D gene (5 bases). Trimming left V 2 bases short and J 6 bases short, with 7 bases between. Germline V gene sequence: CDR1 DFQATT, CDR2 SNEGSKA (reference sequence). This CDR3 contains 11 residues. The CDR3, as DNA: TGCAGTGCTAGAATAGGGGATGGCTACACCTTC. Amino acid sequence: CSARIGDGYTF.

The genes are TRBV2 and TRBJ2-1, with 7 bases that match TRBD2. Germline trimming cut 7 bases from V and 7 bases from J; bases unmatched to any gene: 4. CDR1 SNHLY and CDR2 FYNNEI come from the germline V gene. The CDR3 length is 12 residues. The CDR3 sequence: CASNLRGNEQFF. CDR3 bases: TGTGCCAGCAATTTGCGGGGGAATGAGCAGTTCTTC. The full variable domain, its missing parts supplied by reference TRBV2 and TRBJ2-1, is EPEVTQTPSHQVTQMGQEVILRCVPISNHLYFYWYRQILGQKVEFLVSFYNNEISEKSEIFDDQFSVERPDGSNFTLKIRSTKLEDSAMYFCASNLRGNEQFFGPGTRLTVL.

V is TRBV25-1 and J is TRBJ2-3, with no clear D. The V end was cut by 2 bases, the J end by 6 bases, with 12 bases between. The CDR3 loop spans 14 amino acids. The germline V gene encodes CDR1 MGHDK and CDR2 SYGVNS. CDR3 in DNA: TGTGCCAGCAGTGAAACCGTAAATGGGGATACGCAGTATTTT. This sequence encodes CASSETVNGDTQYF.

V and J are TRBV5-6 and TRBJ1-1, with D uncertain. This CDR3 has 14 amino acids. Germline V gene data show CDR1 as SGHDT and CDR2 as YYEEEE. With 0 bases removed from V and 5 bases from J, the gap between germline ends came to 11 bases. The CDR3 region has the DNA TGTGCCAGCAGCTTGGGGATCACTGGGACTGAAGCTTTCTTT. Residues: CASSLGITGTEAFF.

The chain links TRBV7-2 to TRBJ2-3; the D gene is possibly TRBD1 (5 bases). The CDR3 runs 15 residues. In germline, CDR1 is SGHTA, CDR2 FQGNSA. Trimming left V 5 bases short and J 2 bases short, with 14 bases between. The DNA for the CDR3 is TGTGCCAGCAGCCCTACTCTGGGGCCCACAGATACGCAGTATTTT. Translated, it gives CASSPTLGPTDTQYF.

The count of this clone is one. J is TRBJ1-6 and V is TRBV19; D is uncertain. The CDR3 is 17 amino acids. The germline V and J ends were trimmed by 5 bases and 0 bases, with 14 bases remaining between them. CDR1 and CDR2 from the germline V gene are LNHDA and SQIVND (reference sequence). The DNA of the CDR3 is TGTGCCAGTAGTGGCCGGGCCTTGAGCTCCTATAATTCACCCCTCCACTTT. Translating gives CASSGRALSSYNSPLHF. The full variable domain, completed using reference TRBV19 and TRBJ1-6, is DGGITQSPKYLFRKEGQNVTLSCEQNLNHDAMYWYRQDPGQGLRLIYYSQIVNDFQKGDIAEGYSVSREKKESFPLTVTSAQKNPTAFYLCASSGRALSSYNSPLHFGNGTRLTVT.

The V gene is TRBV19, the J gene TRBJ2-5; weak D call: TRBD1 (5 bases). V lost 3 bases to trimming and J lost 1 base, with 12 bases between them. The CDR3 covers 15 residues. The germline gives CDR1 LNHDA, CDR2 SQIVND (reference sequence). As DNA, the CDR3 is TGTGCCAGTAGTATCCTTGGTGACAGCCAAGAGACCCAGTACTTC. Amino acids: CASSILGDSQETQYF. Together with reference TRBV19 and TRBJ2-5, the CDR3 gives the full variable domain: DGGITQSPKYLFRKEGQNVTLSCEQNLNHDAMYWYRQDPGQGLRLIYYSQIVNDFQKGDIAEGYSVSREKKESFPLTVTSAQKNPTAFYLCASSILGDSQETQYFGPGTRLLVL.

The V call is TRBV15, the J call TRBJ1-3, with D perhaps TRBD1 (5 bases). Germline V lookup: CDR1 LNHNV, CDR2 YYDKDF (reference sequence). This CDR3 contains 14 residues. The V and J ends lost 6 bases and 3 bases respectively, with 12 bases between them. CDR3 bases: TGTGCCACCAGACCCGGGACTTTTGGAAACACCATATATTTT. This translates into CATRPGTFGNTIYF.